This T cell receptor beta chain was profiled in a study of cytotoxic CD8 clonotypes in ibrutinib-treated CLL. Note on this clone: Its specificity is unknown.

Study-level findings and limits: Public clonotypes showed up rarely, and on treatment they shrank or held steady. Baseline-level clonality went beyond age-matched healthy donors and moved in step with circulating CD8+ T-cell counts.

The CDR3 has 16 residues. The germline V and J ends were trimmed by 1 base and 0 bases, with 11 bases remaining between them. Per the germline V gene, CDR1 is MGHRA and CDR2 is YSYEKL. Here immunoSEQ multiplex PCR was the method, and the copy in TCRdb shows in-frame clones only, minus some. The profile shows approximately 170,000 clones, roughly 88% of them singletons. This chain uses TRBV4-1 with TRBJ2-3, with a tentative D call TRBD1 (6 bases). Sequenced here: PBMCs, sampled at disease progression, from a patient treated with ibrutinib. This TCR was recovered from a human donor with chronic lymphocytic leukemia. The CDR3 protein is CASSQAWDTSTDTQYF. The DNA for the CDR3 is TGCGCCAGCAGCCAAGCGTGGGACACTAGCACAGATACGCAGTATTTT.